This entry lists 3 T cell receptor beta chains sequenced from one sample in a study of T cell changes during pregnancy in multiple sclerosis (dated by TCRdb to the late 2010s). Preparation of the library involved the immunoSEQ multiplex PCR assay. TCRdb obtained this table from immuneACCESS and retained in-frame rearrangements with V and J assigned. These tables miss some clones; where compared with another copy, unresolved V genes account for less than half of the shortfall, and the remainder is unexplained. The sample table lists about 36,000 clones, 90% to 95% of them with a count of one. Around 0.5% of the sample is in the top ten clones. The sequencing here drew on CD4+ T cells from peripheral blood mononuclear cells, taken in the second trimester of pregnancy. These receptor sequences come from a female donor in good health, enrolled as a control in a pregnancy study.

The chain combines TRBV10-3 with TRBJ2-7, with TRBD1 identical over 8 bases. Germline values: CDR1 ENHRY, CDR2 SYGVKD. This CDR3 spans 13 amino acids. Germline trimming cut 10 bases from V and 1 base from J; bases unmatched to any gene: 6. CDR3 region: CATQTGESYEQYF. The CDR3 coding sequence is TGTGCCACCCAGACAGGGGAATCCTACGAGCAGTACTTC.

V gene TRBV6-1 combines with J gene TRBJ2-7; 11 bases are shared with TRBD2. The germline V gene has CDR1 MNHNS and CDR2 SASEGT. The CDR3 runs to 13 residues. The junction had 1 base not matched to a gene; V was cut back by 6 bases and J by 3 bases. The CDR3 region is CASSTSGSYEQYF. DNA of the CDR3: TGTGCCAGCAGCACTAGCGGGAGCTACGAGCAGTACTTC.

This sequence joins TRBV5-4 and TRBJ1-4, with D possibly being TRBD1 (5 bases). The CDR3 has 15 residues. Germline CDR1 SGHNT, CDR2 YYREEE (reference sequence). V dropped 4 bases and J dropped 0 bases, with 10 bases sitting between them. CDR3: CASSIGTSTNEKLFF. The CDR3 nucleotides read TGTGCCAGCAGCATAGGGACTTCAACTAATGAAAAACTGTTTTTT.